A selection of T cell receptor beta chains follows, all from one sample in a study of T cell responses to AZD1222 COVID-19 vaccine. Libraries were prepared by immunoSEQ multiplex PCR; TCRdb keeps only in-frame clonotypes and omits some of them. This sample has 160,000 or so clones, with around 85% found just once. The specimen was peripheral blood, collected after recovery from COVID-19. Receptor source: an adult who had recovered from COVID-19. Both conserved end residues are part of each CDR3. Fields, in order: V gene, J gene, D gene, CDR3 length, clone size, CDR3 protein, CDR3 DNA. D genes are given only for firm matches. The size of a clone is reported for some rows only, either as once, few or many, or as a class for expanded clones.

TRBV6-1	TRBJ1-2	TRBD1	14	once	CASSERGGGHGYTF	TGTGCCAGCAGTGAAAGAGGAGGGGGCCATGGCTACACCTTC
TRBV27	TRBJ2-3	-	12	-	CASTSPPDTQYF	TGTGCCAGCACCAGCCCACCAGATACGCAGTATTTT
TRBV5-4	TRBJ1-1	-	15	-	CASSLAGRGDTEAFF	TGTGCCAGCAGCTTGGCCGGCAGGGGAGACACTGAAGCTTTCTTT
TRBV6-5	TRBJ1-2	-	12	-	CASSRTGLGYTF	TGTGCCAGCAGTCGTACAGGGTTAGGCTACACCTTC
TRBV6-2/TRBV6-3	TRBJ1-5	-	13	-	CASSNVRNQPQHF	TGTGCCAGCAGTAATGTGAGAAATCAGCCCCAGCATTTT
TRBV5-3	TRBJ1-1	TRBD1	15	few	CARSASGGLNTEAFF	TGTGCCAGAAGCGCTTCAGGGGGCTTGAACACTGAAGCTTTCTTT
TRBV11-2	TRBJ1-6	-	18	-	CASSSHSPLSSYNSPLHF	TGTGCCAGCAGCTCCCATTCGCCCTTAAGCTCCTATAATTCACCCCTCCACTTT
TRBV7-9	TRBJ1-1	-	14	-	CASSLGGAATEAFF	TGTGCCAGCAGCTTAGGGGGGGCTGCCACTGAAGCTTTCTTT
TRBV11-3	TRBJ2-1	TRBD1	15	-	CASSMRQGSYNEQFF	TGTGCCAGCAGTATGAGACAGGGGTCCTACAATGAGCAGTTCTTC
TRBV5-1	TRBJ1-6	-	16	once	CASSLATTEYNSPLHF	TGCGCCAGCAGCTTGGCAACGACGGAATATAATTCACCCCTCCACTTT
TRBV5-1	TRBJ1-2	TRBD1	15	-	CASSLEGQPNYGYTF	TGCGCCAGCAGCTTGGAGGGACAGCCTAACTATGGCTACACCTTC
TRBV7-8	TRBJ1-6	-	18	-	CASSLALRVSSYNSPLHF	TGTGCCAGCAGCTTAGCGCTTAGGGTTAGCTCCTATAATTCACCCCTCCACTTT
TRBV11-1	TRBJ2-5	-	13	-	CASSFGAQETQYF	TGTGCCAGCAGCTTTGGGGCCCAAGAGACCCAGTACTTC
TRBV9	TRBJ2-3	-	16	-	CASSEQIRERTDTQYF	TGTGCCAGCAGCGAGCAAATAAGAGAGAGGACAGATACGCAGTATTTT
TRBV7-2	TRBJ2-1	-	16	-	CASSFYEERPYNEQFF	TGTGCCAGCAGCTTTTACGAAGAGAGACCCTACAATGAGCAGTTCTTC
TRBV28	TRBJ1-6	TRBD1	15	-	CASSLSQGGHSPLHF	TGTGCCAGCAGTTTATCACAGGGGGGCCATTCACCCCTCCACTTT
TRBV2	TRBJ2-3	-	12	-	CASGIVEDTQYF	TGTGCCAGCGGGATTGTTGAAGATACGCAGTATTTT
TRBV28	TRBJ2-2	-	13	few	CASSSPGTGELFF	TGTGCCAGCAGTTCGCCGGGCACCGGGGAGCTGTTTTTT
TRBV5-1	TRBJ2-2	-	15	-	CASCPGTLRTGELFF	TGCGCCAGCTGCCCCGGGACTTTGAGGACCGGGGAGCTGTTTTTT
TRBV9	TRBJ2-7	-	15	-	CASSVGSGRTYEQYF	TGTGCCAGCAGCGTAGGAAGCGGGCGCACCTACGAGCAGTACTTC
TRBV18	TRBJ2-7	TRBD2	15	once	CASSKGLAGEYEQYF	TGTGCCAGCTCTAAGGGACTAGCGGGGGAGTACGAGCAGTACTTC
TRBV3-1/TRBV3-2	TRBJ2-5	-	12	-	CASSQGVETQYF	TGTGCCAGCAGCCAGGGGGTTGAGACCCAGTACTTC
TRBV27	TRBJ2-3	-	17	-	CASSLFPPRGTTDTQYF	TGTGCCAGCAGTTTATTCCCCCCTCGAGGGACCACAGATACGCAGTATTTT
TRBV5-6	TRBJ1-4	-	13	-	CASSAIVNEKLFF	TGTGCCAGCAGCGCGATAGTTAATGAAAAACTGTTTTTT
TRBV6-5	TRBJ2-7	-	14	-	CASRPGHLPYEQYF	TGTGCCAGCAGACCGGGACATCTACCCTACGAGCAGTACTTC
TRBV5-1	TRBJ2-5	TRBD1	14	-	CASSWGQASETQYF	TGCGCCAGCAGCTGGGGACAGGCCTCAGAGACCCAGTACTTC
TRBV6-2/TRBV6-3	TRBJ2-3	TRBD2	18	-	CASSYSISSGFLTDTQYF	TGTGCCAGCAGTTACTCGATATCTAGCGGGTTCCTTACAGATACGCAGTATTTT
TRBV27	TRBJ2-6	TRBD1	18	once	CASSLPGGRASGANVLTF	TGTGCCAGCAGTCTACCAGGGGGAAGGGCCTCTGGGGCCAACGTCCTGACTTTC
TRBV7-2	TRBJ2-3	-	13	few	CASSLRARDTQYF	TGTGCCAGCAGCCTCCGGGCGAGGGATACGCAGTATTTT
TRBV12-5	TRBJ2-7	-	11	-	CASGPTYEQYF	TGTGCTAGTGGTCCGACCTACGAGCAGTACTTC
TRBV28	TRBJ1-6	-	13	-	CASSLAGNSPLHF	TGTGCCAGCAGTTTGGCAGGGAATTCACCCCTCCACTTT
TRBV5-1	TRBJ2-7	-	14	-	CASGLAGLPYEQYF	TGCGCCAGCGGTTTGGCGGGGCTCCCCTACGAGCAGTACTTC
TRBV7-2	TRBJ2-7	-	16	-	CASSLMGVSLSYEQYF	TGTGCCAGCAGCTTAATGGGGGTCAGCCTCTCCTACGAGCAGTACTTC
TRBV6-7	TRBJ2-7	TRBD1	14	-	CASLLGTGAYEQYF	TGTGCCAGCCTTTTAGGGACAGGCGCCTACGAGCAGTACTTC
TRBV10-3	TRBJ1-1	TRBD1	17	-	CAISEFAGTGEYAEAFF	TGTGCCATCAGTGAGTTCGCGGGGACAGGGGAATACGCTGAAGCTTTCTTT
TRBV10-3	TRBJ1-5	TRBD1	14	once	CAARDGTVNQPQHF	TGTGCCGCGAGGGACGGGACAGTCAATCAGCCCCAGCATTTT
TRBV7-2	TRBJ2-7	TRBD1	15	-	CASSFTWDSSYEQYF	TGTGCCAGCAGCTTTACGTGGGACAGCTCCTACGAGCAGTACTTC
TRBV4-2	TRBJ1-3	-	20	-	CASSQDPILAGANSGNTIYF	TGTGCCAGCAGCCAAGATCCGATCTTGGCAGGGGCCAACTCTGGAAACACCATATATTTT
TRBV5-4	TRBJ1-1	-	14	few	CASSLAVRATEAFF	TGTGCCAGCAGCTTGGCCGTCAGGGCCACTGAAGCTTTCTTT
TRBV18	TRBJ1-5	-	16	-	CASSPQSTGHGQPQHF	TGTGCCAGCTCACCACAATCCACAGGGCATGGGCAGCCCCAGCATTTT
TRBV6-1	TRBJ2-7	-	13	-	CASSEAGIDEQYF	TGTGCCAGCAGTGAAGCAGGAATTGACGAGCAGTACTTC
TRBV24-1	TRBJ1-5	-	14	-	CATSDLRGNQPQHF	TGTGCCACCAGTGATTTGCGCGGTAATCAGCCCCAGCATTTT
TRBV6-2/TRBV6-3	TRBJ1-1	-	13	-	CASSYPMNTEAFF	TGTGCCAGCAGTTATCCCATGAACACTGAAGCTTTCTTT
TRBV14	TRBJ2-3	-	14	-	CASSQDYSTDTQYF	TGTGCCAGCAGCCAAGACTACTCCACAGATACGCAGTATTTT
TRBV6-5	TRBJ1-3	-	14	-	CASSIATSGNTIYF	TGTGCCAGCAGTATCGCCACCTCTGGAAACACCATATATTTT
TRBV12-3/TRBV12-4	TRBJ1-5	-	13	few	CASSYRGGQPQHF	TGTGCCAGCAGTTACCGGGGGGGTCAGCCCCAGCATTTT
TRBV13	TRBJ2-3	-	16	-	CASSFFLQAGTDTQYF	TGTGCCAGCAGCTTTTTTTTACAGGCTGGCACAGATACGCAGTATTTT
TRBV5-1	TRBJ1-5	-	15	-	CASSLAGERNQPQHF	TGCGCCAGCAGCTTGGCGGGGGAAAGGAATCAGCCCCAGCATTTT
TRBV28	TRBJ1-3	TRBD1	13	-	CASSSGQGNTIYF	TGTGCCAGCAGTTCGGGACAGGGAAACACCATATATTTT
TRBV5-1	TRBJ1-1	-	12	-	CASSTTNTEAFF	TGCGCCAGCAGTACTACCAACACTGAAGCTTTCTTT
TRBV18	TRBJ2-7	-	12	few	CASSTGHYEQYF	TGTGCCAGCTCAACCGGACACTACGAGCAGTACTTC
TRBV11-2	TRBJ1-2	-	14	few	CASSLGMANYGYTF	TGTGCCAGCAGCTTGGGGATGGCTAACTATGGCTACACCTTC
TRBV18	TRBJ1-4	-	16	-	CASSPRTLGTNEKLFF	TGTGCCAGCTCACCGCGGACGCTTGGGACTAATGAAAAACTGTTTTTT
TRBV7-9	TRBJ1-1	-	15	-	CASSLGAGLNTEAFF	TGTGCCAGCAGCTTAGGAGCGGGCCTGAACACTGAAGCTTTCTTT
TRBV15	TRBJ1-6	TRBD1	15	-	CATSGQGWGNSPLHF	TGTGCCACCAGCGGACAGGGCTGGGGAAATTCACCCCTCCACTTT
TRBV6-6	TRBJ2-7	TRBD2	17	few	CASSPGLAGGLSYEQYF	TGTGCCAGCAGTCCCGGACTAGCGGGAGGCCTCTCCTACGAGCAGTACTTC
TRBV3-1/TRBV3-2	TRBJ1-5	-	15	-	CASSDNGAVNQPQHF	TGTGCCAGCAGCGACAATGGGGCTGTAAATCAGCCCCAGCATTTT
TRBV5-1	TRBJ2-2	TRBD2	18	-	CASSLGEIAGGIAGELFF	TGCGCCAGCAGCTTGGGTGAAATAGCGGGGGGAATCGCCGGGGAGCTGTTTTTT
TRBV9	TRBJ1-3	-	14	-	CASSRQGSGNTIYF	TGTGCCAGCAGTCGTCAGGGCTCTGGAAACACCATATATTTT
TRBV27	TRBJ1-1	TRBD1	13	-	CASTPGGKTEAFF	TGTGCCAGCACGCCAGGGGGCAAGACTGAAGCTTTCTTT